These 22 T cell receptor beta chains were sequenced from one sample in a study of CD8 T cells in ankylosing spondylitis. TCRdb re-analysed the 5' RACE reads in MiXCR, keeping a single row per CDR3 protein. The table includes approximately 350,000 distinct CDR3 sequences, roughly 15% detected once. The specimen was blood, either unsorted or a sorted T cell fraction (not recorded which). These receptors were obtained from a male donor with ankylosing spondylitis or in good health (not recorded which).

The chain joins TRBV20-1 to TRBJ2-3, with D perhaps TRBD2 (6 bases). Germline V gene data show CDR1 as DFQATT and CDR2 as SNEGSKA (reference sequence). Trimming took off 3 bases at V and 1 base at J, with 20 bases between the two ends. There are 17 residues in the CDR3. The CDR3 bases are TGCAGTGCTAGTAGCTCTCGGCGGGGCTACGGCACAGATACGCAGTATTTT. Protein: CSASSSRRGYGTDTQYF.

This clonotype was observed a few times. The V call is TRBV20-1, the J call TRBJ2-3; D is tentatively TRBD1 or TRBD2 (6 bases each). Per germline, CDR1 DFQATT and CDR2 SNEGSKA (reference sequence). The CDR3 is 15 residues long. V lost 6 bases and J 0 bases, leaving 16 bases between the germline ends. The CDR3 loop is CSAPGASSSTDTQYF. CDR3 DNA sequence: TGCAGTGCCCCGGGGGCTAGCAGCAGCACAGATACGCAGTATTTT.

The chain has TRBV5-6 and TRBJ2-7; D is ambiguous. This CDR3 has 12 residues. Germline loops: CDR1 SGHDT, CDR2 YYEEEE. Trimming shortened V by 0 bases and J by 4 bases, and 5 bases separated the two germline ends. The CDR3 sequence: CASSLAAYEQYF. The CDR3 coding sequence is TGTGCCAGCAGCTTGGCGGCTTACGAGCAGTACTTC.

The chain recombines TRBV10-3 with TRBJ2-1, with TRBD2 matching over 7 bases. J was trimmed by 1 base and V by 6 bases; bases with no gene match: 3. The CDR3 totals 14 residues. Germline CDR1 is ENHRY and CDR2 is SYGVKD. As DNA, the CDR3 is TGTGCCATCAGCCAGGGAGGGTCCTACAATGAGCAGTTCTTC. Protein: CAISQGGSYNEQFF.

The chain employs TRBV12-3 or TRBV12-4 and TRBJ2-5; tentatively, D is TRBD1 (6 bases). The CDR3 covers 12 residues. Deletions cut 5 bases from V and 10 bases from J, with 14 bases between. This CDR3 reads CASSPGTSRQYF. The CDR3, as DNA: TGTGCCAGCAGTCCCGGGACAAGCCGCCAGTACTTC.

The chain joins TRBV12-3 or TRBV12-4 to TRBJ2-3; 9 bases map to TRBD2. With 3 bases clipped from V and 4 bases from J, the junction kept 5 bases outside the gene matches. The CDR3 has 15 residues. CDR3 nucleotide sequence: TGTGCCAGCAGTTTGAGGAGCGGGAGGTCAGATACGCAGTATTTT. Translation: CASSLRSGRSDTQYF.

This chain uses TRBV6-1 with TRBJ2-2; TRBD2 might be the D (7 bases). The V gene lost 5 bases and the J gene lost 5 bases, with 18 bases spanning the gap. CDR1 MNHNS and CDR2 SASEGT come from the germline V gene. The CDR3 contains 16 residues. CDR3 nucleotide sequence: TGTGCCAGCAGTCCGAAGGGGGGGATAGGGACCGGGGAGCTGTTTTTT. Its translation: CASSPKGGIGTGELFF.

This sequence joins TRBV5-1 and TRBJ2-4, with D possibly being TRBD2 (5 bases). This CDR3 spans 16 amino acids. The ends were cut back, 0 bases at V and 3 bases at J, with 13 bases in the middle. From germline, CDR1 is SGHRS and CDR2 YFSETQ. The CDR3 sequence is CASSLEGRGVKNIQYF. In DNA form, the CDR3 reads TGCGCCAGCAGCTTGGAGGGTCGGGGAGTCAAAAACATTCAGTACTTC.

A remark on this clonotype: An end of the junction does not agree with germline; a read error may underlie this. This chain connects TRBV12-3 or TRBV12-4 to TRBJ1-6; 7 bases fit TRBD1. The CDR3 is 15 amino acids. The CDR3 region is CAISLSRGIDSPLHF. The CDR3 DNA sequence: TGTGCCATCAGTTTATCCAGGGGGATAGATTCACCCCTCCACTTT.

This clonotype came up a few times. The V call is TRBV5-1, the J call TRBJ2-7; either TRBD1 or TRBD2 may supply D (7 bases each). The germline V gene encodes CDR1 SGHRS and CDR2 YFSETQ. V lost 6 bases to trimming and J lost 2 bases, with 18 bases between them. There are 15 residues in the CDR3. CDR3 bases: TGCGCCAGCACCCCGTCAGGGGGAGGGCCCTACGAGCAGTACTTC. It codes for CASTPSGGGPYEQYF. The full variable domain, rest sourced from reference TRBV5-1 and TRBJ2-7, is KAGVTQTPRYLIKTRGQQVTLSCSPISGHRSVSWYQQTPGQGLQFLFEYFSETQRNKGNFPGRFSGRQFSNSRSEMNVSTLELGDSALYLCASTPSGGGPYEQYFGPGTRLTVT.

The rearrangement uses TRBV20-1 and TRBJ1-1; TRBD1 matches 11 bases. Germline V CDR1 and CDR2: DFQATT, SNEGSKA (reference sequence). The CDR3 has 15 amino acids. V shed 5 bases and J 1 base; nucleotides not matched to a gene: 6. CDR3 residues: CSAPDRGQGNTEAFF. For the CDR3, the DNA is TGCAGTGCTCCGGACAGGGGGCAGGGGAACACTGAAGCTTTCTTT.

The V and J genes are TRBV5-1 and TRBJ2-2; D call uncertain. Looked up from germline, CDR1 is SGHRS and CDR2 is YFSETQ. With 0 bases removed from V and 2 bases from J, the gap between germline ends came to 11 bases. CDR3 length: 16 residues. CDR3 nucleotide sequence: TGCGCCAGCAGCTTGGAGGGATCCCTAAACACCGGGGAGCTGTTTTTT. This codes for CASSLEGSLNTGELFF.

This clonotype was recorded a few times. V is TRBV18 and J is TRBJ2-3, with 9 bases identical to TRBD1. The V and J ends lost 3 bases and 6 bases, in that order; junction bases with no gene match: 7. The germline CDR1 and CDR2 sequences are KGHSH and LQKENI. The length of the CDR3 is 15 residues. DNA of the CDR3: TGTGCCAGCTCACCCGGACAGGGGACTTTTGATACGCAGTATTTT. Translated: CASSPGQGTFDTQYF.

The genes are TRBV11-2 and TRBJ2-7; tentatively, D is TRBD1 or TRBD2 (5 bases each). Between the trimmed V and J ends, which lost 0 bases and 1 base, there was a span of 7 bases. This CDR3 contains 14 residues. CDR1 is SGHAT, CDR2 FQNNGV, per germline. The CDR3 protein is CASSLERGSYEQYF. The CDR3 DNA sequence: TGTGCCAGCAGCTTAGAGAGGGGATCCTACGAGCAGTACTTC.

This clonotype was seen more than once but under ten times. The chain recombines TRBV20-1 with TRBJ2-3; D unclear. The CDR3 has 11 residues. With 2 bases removed from V and 2 bases from J, the gap between germline ends came to 2 bases. Germline V CDR1 and CDR2: DFQATT, SNEGSKA (reference sequence). The CDR3 DNA reads TGCAGTGCTAGATTCACAGATACGCAGTATTTT. Its protein product is CSARFTDTQYF.

The rearrangement uses TRBV12-3 or TRBV12-4 and TRBJ2-7; TRBD2 matches 9 bases. The junction had 5 bases not matched to a gene; V was cut back by 1 base and J by 7 bases. This CDR3 has 14 residues. The CDR3 DNA reads as TGTGCCAGCAGTTTAGGGACTAGCGCCTCGGAGCAGTACTTC. It codes for CASSLGTSASEQYF.

A word on this clonotype: The CDR3 ends on some other residue instead of the conserved phenylalanine or tryptophan, so this is likely a read error. Because the CDR3's place on the DNA is in doubt, the DNA is left out and the CDR3 is given as listed by TCRdb. V and J are TRBV7-4 and TRBJ1-6; the DNA was not compared with TRBD1, the D call given in the table. The CDR3 totals 9 residues, both ends included. Germline V gene data show CDR1 as SGHVT and CDR2 as SQSDAQ. The CDR3 spells CASSLGQGT.

This chain connects TRBV3-1 to TRBJ2-4; D is possibly TRBD1 or TRBD2 (5 bases each). V lost 4 bases to trimming and J lost 1 base, with 17 bases between them. Germline V gives CDR1 LGHDT, CDR2 YNNKEL (reference sequence). The CDR3 runs to 17 residues. CDR3 nucleotide sequence: TGTGCCAGCAGCCCTGGGACCTCCCCAAGGGCCAAAAACATTCAGTACTTC. Its protein product is CASSPGTSPRAKNIQYF. Drawing the rest from reference TRBV3-1 and TRBJ2-4, the complete variable domain is DTAVSQTPKYLVTQMGNDKSIKCEQNLGHDTMYWYKQDSKKFLKIMFSYNNKELIINETVPNRFSPKSPDKAHLNLHINSLELGDSAVYFCASSPGTSPRAKNIQYFGAGTRLSVL.

This clonotype was picked up a small number of times. The chain couples TRBV20-1 to TRBJ2-7, with 11 bases aligning to TRBD2. This CDR3 is 14 amino acids long. V dropped 3 bases and J dropped 0; count of bases not matched to a gene: 1. Germline V gives CDR1 DFQATT, CDR2 SNEGSKA (reference sequence). The CDR3 coding sequence is TGCAGTGCTAGGGGACTAGCGGCCTCCTACGAGCAGTACTTC. As protein: CSARGLAASYEQYF.

The gene calls are TRBV12-3 or TRBV12-4 and TRBJ1-5, with a possible D match to TRBD1 (5 bases). There are 15 residues in the CDR3. V was cut by 5 bases and J by 6 bases, with 17 bases left in between. The CDR3 nucleotides are TGTGCCAGCAGTCGCCTGGGGGGGTTCGGTCAGCCCCAGCATTTT. Translated, it gives CASSRLGGFGQPQHF.

This chain links TRBV9 with TRBJ2-2, with D unclear. The CDR3 is made up of 13 amino acids. V gave up 2 bases and J gave up 8 bases, with 10 bases separating them. Germline V gene sequence: CDR1 SGDLS, CDR2 YYNGEE. CDR3 sequence reads: CASSVTVPGELFF. CDR3 nucleotides: TGTGCCAGCAGCGTTACCGTACCGGGGGAGCTGTTTTTT.

This clonotype was counted only a few times. The gene calls are TRBV12-3 or TRBV12-4 and TRBJ1-1, with 10 bases identical to TRBD1. The CDR3 runs 13 residues. Trimming took 6 bases from V and 5 from J; bases not matched to a gene: 3. The CDR3 reads CASRGTGETEAFF. CDR3 bases: TGTGCCAGCAGGGGGACAGGGGAGACTGAAGCTTTCTTT.